The entry below describes one T cell receptor beta chain. Unique molecular identifiers were affixed to single, distinct cDNA molecules. TCRdb re-called the 5' RACE reads with MiXCR, one entry per CDR3 protein. This table has 70,000 to 90,000 distinct CDR3 sequences, about 15% appearing once. The data originate from a study of early T cells in non-severe SARS-CoV-2 infection. Study background: With bulk RNA from unsorted whole blood as input, sequencing yielded unpaired chains.

Source material: whole blood. This TCR came from an adult who was a healthcare worker with PCR-confirmed SARS-CoV-2 infection or an uninfected control (not recorded which).

CDR3 residues: CASSNPGVSGNTIYF. The CDR3 DNA follows: TGTGCCAGCAGCAACCCCGGCGTCTCTGGAAACACCATATATTTT. The chain recombines TRBV5-5 with TRBJ1-3; D call uncertain. The V end was cut by 4 bases, the J end by 0 bases, with 11 bases between. The CDR3 covers 15 residues. In germline, CDR1 is SGHKS, CDR2 YYEKEE (reference sequence).